The source of this T cell receptor beta chain is a study of identical twins. Study conclusions and caveats: Invariant cells of the MAIT and iNKT types might have partly distorted the zero-insertion analyses. Excess low generation probability was seen in twin-shared out-of-frame alpha sequences.

Template switching created a universal primer site, and the cDNA included unique molecular identifiers. TCRdb recomputed calls from the 5' RACE reads with MiXCR, one row per CDR3 protein. The table shows 550,000 to 700,000 distinct CDR3 sequences, with more than 9% occurring only once. This clonotype was found many times. Its antigen is not identified. The germline V and J ends were trimmed by 0 bases and 0 bases, with 4 bases remaining between them. The CDR3 extends over 14 amino acids. Per germline, CDR1 SGHRS and CDR2 YFSETQ. The same data also contributed to another study, on yellow fever vaccine responses in identical twins. In that study: On the reported evidence, twins' vaccine T cell responses seemed partly convergent and partly personalized.

Sequenced sample: PBMCs. The rearrangement joins TRBV5-1 to TRBJ2-1, with no clear D. The receptor was derived from a woman aged 18-29 years in good health. The CDR3 coding sequence is TGCGCCAGCAGCTTGGGAATCTCCTACAATGAGCAGTTCTTC. Encoded protein: CASSLGISYNEQFF.